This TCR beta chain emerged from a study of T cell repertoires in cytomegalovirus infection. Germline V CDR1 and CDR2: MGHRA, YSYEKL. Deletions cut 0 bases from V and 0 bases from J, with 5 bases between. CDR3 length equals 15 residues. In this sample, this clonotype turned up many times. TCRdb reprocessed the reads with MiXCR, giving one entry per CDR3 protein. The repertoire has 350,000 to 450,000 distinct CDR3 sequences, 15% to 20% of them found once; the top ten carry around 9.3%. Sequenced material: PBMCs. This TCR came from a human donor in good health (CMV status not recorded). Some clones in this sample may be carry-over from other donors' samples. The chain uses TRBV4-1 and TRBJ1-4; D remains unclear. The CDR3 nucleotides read TGCGCCAGCAGCCAAGACGTTGCAACTAATGAAAAACTGTTTTTT. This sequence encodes CASSQDVATNEKLFF.